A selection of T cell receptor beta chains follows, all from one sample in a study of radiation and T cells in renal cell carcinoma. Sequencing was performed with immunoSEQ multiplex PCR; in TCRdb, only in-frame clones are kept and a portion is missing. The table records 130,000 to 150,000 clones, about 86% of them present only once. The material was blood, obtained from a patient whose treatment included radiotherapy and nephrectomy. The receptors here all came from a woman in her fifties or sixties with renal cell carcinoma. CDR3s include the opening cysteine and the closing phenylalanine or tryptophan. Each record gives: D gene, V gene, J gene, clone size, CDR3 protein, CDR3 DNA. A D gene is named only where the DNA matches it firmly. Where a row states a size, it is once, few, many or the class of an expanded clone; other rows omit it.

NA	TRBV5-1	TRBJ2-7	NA	CASSLKSPSDEQYF	TGCGCCAGCAGCTTGAAGAGCCCCTCTGACGAGCAGTACTTC
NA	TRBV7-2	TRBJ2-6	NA	CASCPGGWPGANVLTF	TGTGCCTCCTGCCCCGGGGGTTGGCCTGGGGCCAACGTCCTGACTTTC
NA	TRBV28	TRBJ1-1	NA	CASSARLLNTEAFF	TGTGCCAGCAGTGCCAGACTTTTGAACACTGAAGCTTTCTTT
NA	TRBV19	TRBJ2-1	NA	CASSIWRSPGAGEQFF	TGTGCCAGTAGTATTTGGAGAAGCCCAGGGGCCGGTGAGCAGTTCTTC
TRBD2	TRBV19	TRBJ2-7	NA	CASSPRLASYEQYF	TGTGCCAGTAGTCCGAGACTAGCGAGCTACGAGCAGTACTTC
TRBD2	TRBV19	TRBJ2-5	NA	CASSMAAGQETQYF	TGTGCCAGTAGTATGGCAGCGGGACAAGAGACCCAGTACTTC
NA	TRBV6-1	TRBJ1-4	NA	CASSGGVASNEKLFF	TGTGCCAGCAGTGGAGGCGTAGCCAGCAATGAAAAACTGTTTTTT
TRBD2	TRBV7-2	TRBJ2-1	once	CASTPLRGGSNEQFF	TGTGCCAGCACCCCTTTGCGGGGCGGGAGCAATGAGCAGTTCTTC
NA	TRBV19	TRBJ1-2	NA	CASSPRALMNYGYTF	TGTGCCAGTAGTCCTAGGGCCCTAATGAACTATGGCTACACCTTC
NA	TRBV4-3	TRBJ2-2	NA	CASSQEGIPGTGELFF	TGCGCCAGCAGCCAAGAAGGCATTCCCGGCACCGGGGAGCTGTTTTTT
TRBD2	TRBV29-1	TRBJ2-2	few	CSVVTGEPSGVLGELFF	TGCAGCGTTGTCACAGGGGAGCCTAGCGGGGTTCTCGGGGAGCTGTTTTTT
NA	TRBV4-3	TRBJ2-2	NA	CASSQDRRTGELFF	TGCGCCAGCAGCCAAGATCGGCGCACCGGGGAGCTGTTTTTT
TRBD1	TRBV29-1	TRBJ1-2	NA	CSVEGSGDRTSNYGYTF	TGCAGCGTTGAGGGGAGCGGGGACAGGACTTCTAACTATGGCTACACCTTC
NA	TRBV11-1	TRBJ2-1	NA	CASSLVDNEQFF	TGTGCCAGCAGCTTGGTCGACAATGAGCAGTTCTTC
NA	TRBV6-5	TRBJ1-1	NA	CASSSLLDTETEAFF	TGTGCCAGCAGTTCTCTTTTGGACACCGAAACTGAAGCTTTCTTT
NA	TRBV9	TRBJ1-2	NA	CASRDGTPYGYTF	TGTGCCAGCAGGGACGGGACCCCCTATGGCTACACCTTC
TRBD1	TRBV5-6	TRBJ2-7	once	CASSFANRGSYEQYF	TGTGCCAGCAGCTTTGCCAACAGGGGTTCCTACGAGCAGTACTTC
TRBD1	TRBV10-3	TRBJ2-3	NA	CAISDSLGTGGSDTQYF	TGTGCCATCAGTGATTCACTTGGGACAGGGGGATCAGATACGCAGTATTTT
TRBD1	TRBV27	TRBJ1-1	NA	CASSSSTGLNTEAFF	TGTGCCAGCAGTTCGTCGACAGGGCTGAACACTGAAGCTTTCTTT
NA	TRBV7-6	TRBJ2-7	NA	CASSRGQRDYEQYF	TGTGCCAGCAGCCGAGGACAGAGAGACTACGAGCAGTACTTC
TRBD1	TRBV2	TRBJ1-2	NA	CASSVLHLTGPYGYTF	TGTGCCAGCAGTGTTCTCCATCTGACAGGGCCCTATGGCTACACCTTC
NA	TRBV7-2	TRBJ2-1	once	CASSLARKQFF	TGTGCCAGCAGCTTAGCACGGAAGCAGTTCTTC
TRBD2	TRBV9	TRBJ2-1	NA	CASSVSSGDYNEQFF	TGTGCCAGCAGCGTTTCGAGCGGGGACTACAATGAGCAGTTCTTC
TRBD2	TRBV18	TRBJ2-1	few	CASSPPGASGRPQQFF	TGTGCCAGCTCACCACCTGGGGCTAGCGGGAGGCCCCAGCAGTTCTTC
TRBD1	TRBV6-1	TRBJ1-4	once	CASIKDRGREKLFF	TGTGCCAGCATTAAGGACAGGGGGCGTGAAAAACTGTTTTTT
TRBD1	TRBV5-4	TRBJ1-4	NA	CASRVDQGGEKLFF	TGTGCCAGCAGGGTTGATCAGGGGGGGGAAAAACTGTTTTTT
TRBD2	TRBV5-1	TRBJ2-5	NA	CASRLTSGEETQYF	TGCGCCAGCAGGTTAACTAGCGGCGAAGAGACCCAGTACTTC
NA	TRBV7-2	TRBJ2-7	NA	CASSRQALSSYEQYF	TGTGCCAGCAGCCGACAGGCGTTAAGCTCCTACGAGCAGTACTTC
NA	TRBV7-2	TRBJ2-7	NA	CASSHGGSYEQYF	TGTGCCAGCAGCCATGGTGGTTCCTACGAGCAGTACTTC
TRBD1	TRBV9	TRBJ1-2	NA	CASSTGTVNYGYTF	TGTGCCAGCAGCACAGGGACAGTTAACTATGGCTACACCTTC
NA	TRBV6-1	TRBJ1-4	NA	CASRSSATNEKLFF	TGTGCCAGCAGGTCCAGCGCAACTAATGAAAAACTGTTTTTT
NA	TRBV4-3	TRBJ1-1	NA	CASSQGRGVEAFF	TGCGCCAGCAGCCAAGGTCGGGGGGTTGAAGCTTTCTTT
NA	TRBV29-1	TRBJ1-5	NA	CSVEQDGQPQHF	TGCAGCGTTGAACAGGATGGCCAGCCCCAGCATTTT
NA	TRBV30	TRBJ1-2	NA	CAWSVGQGYGYTF	TGTGCCTGGAGTGTCGGTCAGGGATATGGCTACACCTTC
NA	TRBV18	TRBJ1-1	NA	CASSKGLGMSTEAFF	TGTGCCAGCTCAAAGGGGCTGGGGATGAGCACTGAAGCTTTCTTT
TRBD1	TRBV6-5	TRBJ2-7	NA	CASSANTGGEQYF	TGTGCCAGCAGTGCCAATACAGGGGGCGAGCAGTACTTC
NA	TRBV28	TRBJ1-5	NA	CASSLGGAASNQPQHF	TGTGCCAGCAGTTTAGGGGGGGCTGCGAGCAATCAGCCCCAGCATTTT
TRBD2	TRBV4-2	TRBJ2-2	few	CASSQETSGSSGELFF	TGTGCCAGCAGCCAGGAGACTAGCGGGAGCTCCGGGGAGCTGTTTTTT
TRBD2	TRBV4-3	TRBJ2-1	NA	CASSQAASGSGYEQFF	TGCGCCAGCAGCCAAGCCGCTAGCGGGAGCGGCTATGAGCAGTTCTTC
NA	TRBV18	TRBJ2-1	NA	CASSPSKGTSYNEQFF	TGTGCCAGCTCACCAAGTAAGGGCACCTCCTACAATGAGCAGTTCTTC
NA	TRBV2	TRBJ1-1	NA	CAVHNEGELNTEAFF	TGTGCCGTACATAATGAGGGAGAATTAAACACTGAAGCTTTCTTT
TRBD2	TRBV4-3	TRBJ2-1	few	CASSAGGIYNEQFF	TGCGCCAGCAGTGCGGGGGGGATATACAATGAGCAGTTCTTC
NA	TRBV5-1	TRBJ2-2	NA	CASSLATQGATGELFF	TGCGCCAGCAGCTTGGCCACACAGGGCGCCACCGGGGAGCTGTTTTTT
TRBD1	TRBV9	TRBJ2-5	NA	CASSEGGTGGPQSTQYF	TGTGCCAGCAGCGAAGGGGGGACAGGGGGCCCTCAATCGACCCAGTACTTC
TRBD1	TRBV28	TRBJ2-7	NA	CASSPTGTAFYF	TGTGCCAGCAGTCCAACCGGGACAGCCTTCTACTTC
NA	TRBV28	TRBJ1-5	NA	CASSLWAGGGNQPQHF	TGTGCCAGCAGTTTATGGGCTGGAGGGGGCAATCAGCCCCAGCATTTT
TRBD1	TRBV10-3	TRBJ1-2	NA	CAISESGGVYGYTF	TGTGCCATCAGTGAGTCAGGGGGCGTCTATGGCTACACCTTC
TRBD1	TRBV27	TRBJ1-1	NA	CASSWTGIDTEAFF	TGTGCCAGCAGTTGGACAGGGATAGACACTGAAGCTTTCTTT
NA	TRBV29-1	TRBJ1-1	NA	CSVEFIPGAEAFF	TGCAGCGTTGAATTCATACCCGGGGCTGAAGCTTTCTTT
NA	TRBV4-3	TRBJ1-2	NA	CASSHLNGQLNYGYTF	TGCGCCAGCAGCCACCTTAACGGCCAGCTAAACTATGGCTACACCTTC
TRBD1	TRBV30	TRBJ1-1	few	CAWNRQGYWAEAFF	TGTGCCTGGAATCGACAGGGGTATTGGGCTGAAGCTTTCTTT
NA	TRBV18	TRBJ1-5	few	CASSPQGDQPQHF	TGTGCCAGCTCACCACAGGGGGATCAGCCCCAGCATTTT